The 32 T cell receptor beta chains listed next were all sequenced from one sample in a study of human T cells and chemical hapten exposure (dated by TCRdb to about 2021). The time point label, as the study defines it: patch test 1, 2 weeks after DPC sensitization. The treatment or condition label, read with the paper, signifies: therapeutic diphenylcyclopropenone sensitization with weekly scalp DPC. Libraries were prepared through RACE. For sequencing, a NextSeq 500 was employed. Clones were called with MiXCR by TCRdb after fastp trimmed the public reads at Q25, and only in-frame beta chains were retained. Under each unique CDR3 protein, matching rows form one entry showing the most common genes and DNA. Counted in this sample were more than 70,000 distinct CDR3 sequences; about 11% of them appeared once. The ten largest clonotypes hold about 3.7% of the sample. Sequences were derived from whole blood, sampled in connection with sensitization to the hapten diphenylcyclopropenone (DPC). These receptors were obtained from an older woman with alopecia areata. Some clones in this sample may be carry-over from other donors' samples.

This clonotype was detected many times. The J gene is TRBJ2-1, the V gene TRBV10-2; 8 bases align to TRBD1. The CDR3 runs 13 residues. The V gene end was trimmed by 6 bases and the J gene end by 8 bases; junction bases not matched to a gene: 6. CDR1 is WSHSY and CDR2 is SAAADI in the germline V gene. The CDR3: CASSLDRGDEQFF. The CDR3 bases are TGCGCCAGCAGCCTCGACAGGGGCGATGAGCAGTTCTTC.

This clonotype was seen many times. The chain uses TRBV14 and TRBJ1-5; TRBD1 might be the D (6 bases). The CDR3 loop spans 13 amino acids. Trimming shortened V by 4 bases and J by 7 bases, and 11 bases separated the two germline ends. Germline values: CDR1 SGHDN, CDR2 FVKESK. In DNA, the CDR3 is TGTGCCAGCAGCCGGGGACAAGGACAGCCCCAGCATTTT. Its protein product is CASSRGQGQPQHF.

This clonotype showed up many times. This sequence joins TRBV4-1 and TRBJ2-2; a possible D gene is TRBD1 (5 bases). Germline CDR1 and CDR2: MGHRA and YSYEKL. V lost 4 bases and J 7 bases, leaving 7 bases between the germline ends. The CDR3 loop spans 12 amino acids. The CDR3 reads CASSPTGGELFF. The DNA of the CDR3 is TGCGCCAGCAGCCCAACAGGCGGGGAGCTGTTTTTT.

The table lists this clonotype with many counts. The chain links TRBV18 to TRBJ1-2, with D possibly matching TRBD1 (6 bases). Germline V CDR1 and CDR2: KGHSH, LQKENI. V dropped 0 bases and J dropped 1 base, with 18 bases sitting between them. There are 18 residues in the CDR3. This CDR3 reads CASSPPLGQREVNYGYTF. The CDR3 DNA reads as TGTGCCAGCTCACCACCTCTAGGACAGAGAGAGGTTAACTATGGCTACACCTTC.

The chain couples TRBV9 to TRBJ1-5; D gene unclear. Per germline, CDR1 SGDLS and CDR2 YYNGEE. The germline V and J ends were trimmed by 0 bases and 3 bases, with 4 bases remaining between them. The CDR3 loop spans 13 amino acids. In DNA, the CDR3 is TGTGCCAGCAGCGTAGAAGACAATCAGCCCCAGCATTTT. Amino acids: CASSVEDNQPQHF.

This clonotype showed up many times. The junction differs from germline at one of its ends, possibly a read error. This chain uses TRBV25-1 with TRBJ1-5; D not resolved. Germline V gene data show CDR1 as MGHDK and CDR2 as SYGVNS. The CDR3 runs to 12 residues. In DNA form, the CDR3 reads TGTGCCAGCAGTGAGGAGAATCGGCCCCAGCATTTT. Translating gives CASSEENRPQHF.

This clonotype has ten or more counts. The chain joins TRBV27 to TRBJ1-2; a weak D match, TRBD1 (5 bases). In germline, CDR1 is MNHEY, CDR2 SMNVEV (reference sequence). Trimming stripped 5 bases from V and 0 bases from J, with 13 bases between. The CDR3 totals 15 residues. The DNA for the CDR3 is TGTGCCAGCAGTGTCTCCGGACACCCTAACTATGGCTACACCTTC. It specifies CASSVSGHPNYGYTF.

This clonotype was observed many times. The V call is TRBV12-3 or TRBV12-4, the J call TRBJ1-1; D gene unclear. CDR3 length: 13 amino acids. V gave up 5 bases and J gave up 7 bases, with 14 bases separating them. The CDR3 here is CASSPRVGIEAFF. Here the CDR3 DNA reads TGTGCCAGCAGTCCCCGGGTAGGTATTGAAGCTTTCTTT.

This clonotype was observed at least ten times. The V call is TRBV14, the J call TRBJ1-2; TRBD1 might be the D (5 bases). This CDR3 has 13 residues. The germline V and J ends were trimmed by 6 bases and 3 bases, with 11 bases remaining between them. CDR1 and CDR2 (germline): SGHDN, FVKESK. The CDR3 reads CASSPGQHYGYTF. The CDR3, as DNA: TGTGCCAGCAGTCCAGGGCAGCACTATGGCTACACCTTC. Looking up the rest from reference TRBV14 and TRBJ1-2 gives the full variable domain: EAGVTQFPSHSVIEKGQTVTLRCDPISGHDNLYWYRRVMGKEIKFLLHFVKESKQDESGMPNNRFLAERTGGTYSTLKVQPAELEDSGVYFCASSPGQHYGYTFGSGTRLTVV.

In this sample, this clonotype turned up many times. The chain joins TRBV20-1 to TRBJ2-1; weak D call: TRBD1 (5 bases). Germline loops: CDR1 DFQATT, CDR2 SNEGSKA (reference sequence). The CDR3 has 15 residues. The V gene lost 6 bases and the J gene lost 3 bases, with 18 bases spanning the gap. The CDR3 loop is CSAGQSGHDYNEQFF. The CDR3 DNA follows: TGCAGTGCCGGCCAGTCCGGACACGACTACAATGAGCAGTTCTTC.

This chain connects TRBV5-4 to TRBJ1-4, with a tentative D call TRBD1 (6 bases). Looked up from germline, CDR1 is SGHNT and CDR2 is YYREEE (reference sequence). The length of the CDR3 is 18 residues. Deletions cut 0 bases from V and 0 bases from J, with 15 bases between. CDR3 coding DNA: TGTGCCAGCAGCTTGGGAACAGGGTCTGGAGCAACTAATGAAAAACTGTTTTTT. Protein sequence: CASSLGTGSGATNEKLFF. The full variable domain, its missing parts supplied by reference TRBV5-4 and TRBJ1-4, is ETGVTQSPTHLIKTRGQQVTLRCSSQSGHNTVSWYQQALGQGPQFIFQYYREEENGRGNFPPRFSGLQFPNYSSELNVNALELDDSALYLCASSLGTGSGATNEKLFFGSGTQLSVL.

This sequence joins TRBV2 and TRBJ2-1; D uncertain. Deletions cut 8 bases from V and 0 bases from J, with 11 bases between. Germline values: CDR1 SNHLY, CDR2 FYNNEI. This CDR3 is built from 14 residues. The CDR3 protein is CASVDPGSYNEQFF. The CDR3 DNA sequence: TGTGCCAGCGTTGATCCGGGCTCCTACAATGAGCAGTTCTTC.

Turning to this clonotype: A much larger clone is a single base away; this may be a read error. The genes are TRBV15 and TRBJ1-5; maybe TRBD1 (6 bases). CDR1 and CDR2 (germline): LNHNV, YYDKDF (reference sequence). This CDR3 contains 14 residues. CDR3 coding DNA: TGTGTCACCAGCAGAGCACAGGGCCCAGGCACCCAGCATTTT. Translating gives CVTSRAQGPGTQHF.

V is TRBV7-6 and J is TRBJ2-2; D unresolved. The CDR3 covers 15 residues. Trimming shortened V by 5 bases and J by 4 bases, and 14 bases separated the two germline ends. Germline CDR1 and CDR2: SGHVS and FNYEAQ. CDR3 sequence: CASSGSSGFTGELFF. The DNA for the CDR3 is TGTGCCAGCAGCGGATCGTCCGGATTCACCGGGGAGCTGTTTTTT.

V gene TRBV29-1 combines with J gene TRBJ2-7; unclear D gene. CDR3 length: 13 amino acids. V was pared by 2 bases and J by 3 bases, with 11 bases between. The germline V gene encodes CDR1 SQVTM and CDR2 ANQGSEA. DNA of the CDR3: TGCAGCGTTGAACACCCCGGCCACTACGAGCAGTACTTC. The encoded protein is CSVEHPGHYEQYF.

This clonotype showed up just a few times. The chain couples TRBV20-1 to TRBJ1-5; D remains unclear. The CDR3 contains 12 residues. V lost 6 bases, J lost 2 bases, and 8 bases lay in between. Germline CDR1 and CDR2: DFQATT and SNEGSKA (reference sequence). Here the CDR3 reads CSAPGRNQPQHF. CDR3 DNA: TGCAGTGCCCCGGGCCGCAATCAGCCCCAGCATTTT.

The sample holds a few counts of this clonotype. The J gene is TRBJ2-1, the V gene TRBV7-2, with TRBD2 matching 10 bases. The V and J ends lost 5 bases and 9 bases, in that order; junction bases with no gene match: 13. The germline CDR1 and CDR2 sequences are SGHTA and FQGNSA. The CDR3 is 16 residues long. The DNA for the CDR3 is TGTGCCAGCAGCCCTCAGAGCGGGGGGGCCTCGGTTGAGCAGTTCTTC. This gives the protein CASSPQSGGASVEQFF.

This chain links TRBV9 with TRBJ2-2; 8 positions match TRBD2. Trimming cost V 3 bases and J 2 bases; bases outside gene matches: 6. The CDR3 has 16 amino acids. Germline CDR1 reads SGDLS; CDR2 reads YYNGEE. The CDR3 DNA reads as TGTGCCAGCAGCGCAACAGCGGGGGCTAACACCGGGGAGCTGTTTTTT. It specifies CASSATAGANTGELFF.

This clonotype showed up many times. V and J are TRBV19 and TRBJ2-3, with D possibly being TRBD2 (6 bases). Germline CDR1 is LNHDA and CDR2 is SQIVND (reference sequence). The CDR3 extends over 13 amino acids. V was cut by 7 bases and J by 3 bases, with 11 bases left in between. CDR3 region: CASTQRATDTQYF. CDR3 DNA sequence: TGTGCCAGTACTCAGCGGGCTACAGATACGCAGTATTTT.

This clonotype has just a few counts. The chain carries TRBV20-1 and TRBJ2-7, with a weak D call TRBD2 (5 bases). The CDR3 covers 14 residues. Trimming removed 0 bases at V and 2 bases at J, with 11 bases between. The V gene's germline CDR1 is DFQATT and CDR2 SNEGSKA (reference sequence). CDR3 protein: CSARDRLAPYEQYF. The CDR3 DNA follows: TGCAGTGCTAGAGATCGGTTAGCGCCCTACGAGCAGTACTTC.

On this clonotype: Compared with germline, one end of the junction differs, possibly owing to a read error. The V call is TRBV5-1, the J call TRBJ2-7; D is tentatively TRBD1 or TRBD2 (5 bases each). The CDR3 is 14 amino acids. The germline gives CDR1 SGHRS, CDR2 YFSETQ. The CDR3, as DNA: TGCGTCAGCAGCTTGGGGGTTGACTCCTACGAGCAGTACTTC. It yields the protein CVSSLGVDSYEQYF.

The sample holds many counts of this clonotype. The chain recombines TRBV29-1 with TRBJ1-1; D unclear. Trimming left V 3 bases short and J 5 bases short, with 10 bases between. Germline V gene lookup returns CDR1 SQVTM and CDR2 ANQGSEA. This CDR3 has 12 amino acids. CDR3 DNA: TGCAGCGTTGATCCCGGGAGGACTGAAGCTTTCTTT. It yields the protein CSVDPGRTEAFF.

The CDR3 bases are TGTGCCAGCAGCTGGGAGACAGGGGGCCCCCGGTATGGCTACACCTTC. Translating it yields CASSWETGGPRYGYTF. The chain links TRBV7-2 to TRBJ1-2; the match to TRBD1 covers 10 bases. V was clipped by 4 bases and J by 5 bases; unmatched bases: 10. The CDR3 spans 16 residues. Looked up from germline, CDR1 is SGHTA and CDR2 is FQGNSA.

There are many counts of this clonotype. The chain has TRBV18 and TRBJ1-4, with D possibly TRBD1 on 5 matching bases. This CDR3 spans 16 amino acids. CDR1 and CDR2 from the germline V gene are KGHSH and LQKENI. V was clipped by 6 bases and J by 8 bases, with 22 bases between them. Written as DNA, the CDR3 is TGTGCCAGCTCGCTCAACAGCCAAAGGGGACGCGAAAAACTGTTTTTT. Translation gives CASSLNSQRGREKLFF.

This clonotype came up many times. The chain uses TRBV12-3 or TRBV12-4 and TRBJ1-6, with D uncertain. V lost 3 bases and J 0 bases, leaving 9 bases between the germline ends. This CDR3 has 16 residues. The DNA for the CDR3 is TGTGCCAGCAGTTTCATGCAAAGCTCCTATAATTCACCCCTCCACTTT. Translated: CASSFMQSSYNSPLHF.

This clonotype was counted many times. For the CDR3, the DNA is TGTGCCTGGGCCCAAGGAACGGGCGACGAGCAGTACTTC. Protein: CAWAQGTGDEQYF. This rearrangement joins TRBV30 to TRBJ2-7; D remains ambiguous. Germline CDR1 and CDR2: GTSNPN and SVGIG (reference sequence). This CDR3 contains 13 residues. Trimming stripped 5 bases from V and 5 bases from J, with 16 bases between. Complete variable domain (other parts from reference TRBV30 and TRBJ2-7): SQTIHQWPATLVQPVGSPLSLECTVEGTSNPNLYWYRQAAGRGLQLLFYSVGIGQISSEVPQNLSASRPQDRQFILSSKKLLLSDSGFYLCAWAQGTGDEQYFGPGTRLTVT.

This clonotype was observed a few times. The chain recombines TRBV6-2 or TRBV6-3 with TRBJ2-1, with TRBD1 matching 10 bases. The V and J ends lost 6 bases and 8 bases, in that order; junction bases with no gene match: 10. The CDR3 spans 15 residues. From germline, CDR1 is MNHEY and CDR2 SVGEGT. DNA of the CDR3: TGTGCCAGCAGCGATAGGGACAGGGGTTTCGATGAGCAGTTCTTC. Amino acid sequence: CASSDRDRGFDEQFF.

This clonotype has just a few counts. The CDR3 spells CASSFTESNQPQHF. Written as DNA, the CDR3 is TGTGCCAGCAGCTTTACGGAAAGCAATCAGCCCCAGCATTTT. The chain employs TRBV5-5 and TRBJ1-5; D unclear. Trimming removed 2 bases at V and 1 base at J, with 7 bases between. This CDR3 spans 14 amino acids. Germline CDR1 reads SGHKS; CDR2 reads YYEKEE (reference sequence). Full variable domain (outside the CDR3, taken from reference TRBV5-5 and TRBJ1-5): DAGVTQSPTHLIKTRGQQVTLRCSPISGHKSVSWYQQVLGQGPQFIFQYYEKEERGRGNFPDRFSARQFPNYSSELNVNALLLGDSALYLCASSFTESNQPQHFGDGTRLSIL.

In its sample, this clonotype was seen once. CDR3 sequence (DNA): TGTGCCAGCAGCTCGGAGACAGGGATTGAATCCGGGGAGCTGTTTTTT. Its translation: CASSSETGIESGELFF. This sequence joins TRBV7-8 and TRBJ2-2; 7 positions agree with TRBD1. V gave up 4 bases and J gave up 6 bases; unmatched junction bases: 11. This CDR3 region has 16 residues. Looked up from germline, CDR1 is SGHVS and CDR2 is FQNEAQ. Filled out from reference TRBV7-8 and TRBJ2-2, the complete variable domain reads GAGVSQSPRYKVAKRGQDVALRCDPISGHVSLFWYQQALGQGPEFLTYFQNEAQLDKSGLPSDRFFAERPEGSVSTLKIQRTQQEDSAVYLCASSSETGIESGELFFGEGSRLTVL.

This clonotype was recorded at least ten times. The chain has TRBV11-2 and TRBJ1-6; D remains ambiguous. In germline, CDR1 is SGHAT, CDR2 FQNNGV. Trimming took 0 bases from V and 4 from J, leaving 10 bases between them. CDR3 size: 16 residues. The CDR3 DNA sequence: TGTGCCAGCAGCTTAGACCTGGGCCAGTATAATTCACCCCTCCACTTT. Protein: CASSLDLGQYNSPLHF.

CDR3 region: CASSAYRDTGELFF. CDR3 in DNA: TGTGCCAGCAGCGCCTACAGGGACACCGGGGAGCTGTTTTTT. The J gene is TRBJ2-2, the V gene TRBV9; a weak D match, TRBD1 (6 bases). Germline values: CDR1 SGDLS, CDR2 YYNGEE. Trimming pared 3 bases from V and 3 bases from J, leaving 9 bases between. The CDR3 extends over 14 amino acids.

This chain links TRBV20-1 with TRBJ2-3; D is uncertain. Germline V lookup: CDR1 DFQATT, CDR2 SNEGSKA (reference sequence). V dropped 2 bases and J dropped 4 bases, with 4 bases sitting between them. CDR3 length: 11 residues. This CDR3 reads CSARFADTQYF. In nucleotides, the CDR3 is TGCAGTGCTAGATTCGCAGATACGCAGTATTTT.